These 9 T cell receptor beta chains share one sample of origin, sequenced in a study of T-cell reconstitution after alpha-beta-depleted transplantation in children. Unique molecular identifiers were incorporated when the TCRbeta library was constructed. TCRdb redid the calling of the PCR reads with MiXCR, one entry per CDR3 protein. This sample has hundreds of thousands of distinct CDR3 sequences, with about an eighth found just once. Sequencing was performed on PBMCs, taken before TCRalphabeta/CD19-depleted stem cell transplant. These receptors originate from a girl under 10 years old with congenital amegakaryocytic thrombocytopenia, due to receive a stem cell transplant.

This clonotype has ten or more counts. This chain connects TRBV10-3 to TRBJ2-1; D may be TRBD1 or TRBD2 (5 bases each). This CDR3 spans 13 amino acids. CDR1 and CDR2 from the germline V gene are ENHRY and SYGVKD. The V and J ends lost 7 bases and 8 bases respectively, with 15 bases between them. CDR3 protein: CAIKKLVGDEQFF. The CDR3 nucleotides are TGTGCCATCAAAAAACTAGTGGGGGATGAGCAGTTCTTC.

This chain links TRBV7-2 with TRBJ2-1, with no clear D. The V and J ends lost 5 bases and 7 bases respectively, with 18 bases between them. Germline CDR1 and CDR2: SGHTA and FQGNSA. The CDR3 covers 15 residues. In nucleotides, the CDR3 is TGTGCCAGCAGCGCCGACTCGGGTCTCCCAAATGAGCAGTTCTTC. It specifies CASSADSGLPNEQFF.

This clonotype came up once. This rearrangement joins TRBV6-5 to TRBJ1-1, with unresolved D. Trimming removed 7 bases from V and 4 bases from J, with 16 bases in between. The CDR3 totals 14 residues. In germline, CDR1 is MNHEY, CDR2 SVGAGI. The CDR3 region has the DNA TGTGCCAGCACTTGGGCGGGTAGGATCACTGAAGCTTTCTTT. Encoded protein: CASTWAGRITEAFF.

J is TRBJ2-7 and V is TRBV30; D is uncertain. Per the germline V gene, CDR1 is GTSNPN and CDR2 is SVGIG (reference sequence). The CDR3 runs 14 residues. Deletions cut 3 bases from V and 2 bases from J, with 14 bases between. The CDR3 coding sequence is TGTGCCTGGAGCGGACGTGGTCGCCCCTACGAGCAGTACTTC. As protein: CAWSGRGRPYEQYF.

This clonotype has a count of ten or more. The chain combines TRBV20-1 with TRBJ2-1, with D possibly matching TRBD1 (5 bases). Germline-derived CDR1 and CDR2 are DFQATT and SNEGSKA (reference sequence). The CDR3 totals 15 residues. The V gene lost 4 bases and the J gene lost 0 bases, with 13 bases spanning the gap. This CDR3 is CSATGFSSSYNEQFF. The CDR3 nucleotides read TGCAGTGCTACAGGGTTCTCCAGCTCCTACAATGAGCAGTTCTTC.

This CDR3 reads CAWSVNGGSPQHF. Here the CDR3 DNA reads TGTGCCTGGAGTGTAAACGGGGGTTCGCCCCAGCATTTT. The chain links TRBV30 to TRBJ1-5, with a tentative D call TRBD1 (5 bases). The V end lost 0 bases, the J end lost 9 bases, and 12 bases lay between the germline ends. This CDR3 is built from 13 residues. From germline, CDR1 is GTSNPN and CDR2 SVGIG (reference sequence). Filled out from reference TRBV30 and TRBJ1-5, the complete variable domain reads SQTIHQWPATLVQPVGSPLSLECTVEGTSNPNLYWYRQAAGRGLQLLFYSVGIGQISSEVPQNLSASRPQDRQFILSSKKLLLSDSGFYLCAWSVNGGSPQHFGDGTRLSIL.

J is TRBJ2-3 and V is TRBV7-9; D remains ambiguous. This CDR3 region has 13 residues. Deletions cut 5 bases from V and 4 bases from J, with 10 bases between. The germline gives CDR1 SEHNR, CDR2 FQNEAQ (reference sequence). In DNA, the CDR3 is TGTGCCAGCAGCGGAGTGGTCCCAGATACGCAGTATTTT. Residues: CASSGVVPDTQYF.

This clonotype was seen ten or more times. This chain joins TRBV12-3 or TRBV12-4 and TRBJ2-3, with D maybe TRBD2 (6 bases). The V end was cut by 7 bases, the J end by 6 bases, with 14 bases between. CDR3 length: 13 amino acids. This CDR3 reads CASKGLGGDTQYF. CDR3 in DNA: TGTGCCAGCAAAGGGCTGGGAGGTGATACGCAGTATTTT.

Many counts were recorded for this clonotype. The gene calls are TRBV20-1 and TRBJ2-5, with 8 bases aligning to TRBD1. Trimming took 6 bases from V and 3 from J; bases not matched to a gene: 6. Looked up from germline, CDR1 is DFQATT and CDR2 is SNEGSKA (reference sequence). The CDR3 sequence is 13 residues long. The CDR3 DNA is TGCAGTGCCCTCGACAGGGGTAAAGAGACCCAGTACTTC. It is translated as CSALDRGKETQYF.